The rows below give T cell receptor beta chains drawn from one sample of a study of CD8 T cells in ankylosing spondylitis. TCRdb reprocessed the 5' RACE reads via MiXCR and lists one record per CDR3 protein. The table has more than 650,000 distinct CDR3 sequences, approximately 12% seen once. The sequencing sample was made of blood, either unsorted or a sorted T cell fraction (not recorded which). Source of these receptors: a male donor with ankylosing spondylitis. Both conserved end residues are part of each CDR3. D genes are given only for firm matches. Where a row states a size, it is once, few, many or the class of an expanded clone; other rows omit it.

TRBJ2-5,NA,TRBV15,NA,CATSRDRVRLGETQYF,TGTGCCACCAGCAGAGATCGAGTGCGGTTAGGAGAGACCCAGTACTTC
TRBJ2-3,NA,TRBV11-3,few,CASSPHGADTQYF,TGTGCCAGCAGCCCCCATGGTGCAGATACGCAGTATTTT
TRBJ2-7,NA,TRBV23-1,few,CASSHDGPKNEQYF,TGCGCCAGCAGTCACGACGGACCCAAGAACGAGCAGTACTTC
TRBJ2-3,NA,TRBV10-3,many,CAHQGAGVDTQYF,TGTGCCCATCAAGGGGCAGGGGTAGATACGCAGTATTTT
TRBJ1-3,TRBD1,TRBV28,NA,CASSSSRDRYGNTIYF,TGTGCCAGCAGCTCATCCCGGGACAGATATGGAAACACCATATATTTT
TRBJ1-2,TRBD1,TRBV7-2,NA,CASSLDRVSYTF,TGTGCCAGCAGCTTGGACAGGGTTAGCTACACCTTC
TRBJ2-6,TRBD2,TRBV11-2,NA,CASSFRTSINSGANVLTF,TGTGCCAGCAGCTTTCGGACTAGCATCAACTCTGGGGCCAACGTCCTGACTTTC
TRBJ2-1,NA,TRBV5-5,NA,CASSLANGLGQFF,TGTGCCAGCAGCTTGGCCAACGGACTGGGACAGTTCTTC
TRBJ2-5,TRBD2,TRBV12-3/TRBV12-4,few,CASSFVSGGVGETQYF,TGTGCCAGCAGTTTTGTGAGCGGGGGGGTTGGTGAGACCCAGTACTTC
TRBJ2-7,NA,TRBV5-5,many,CASSSLTGFSSYEQYF,TGTGCCAGCAGCTCCCTAACAGGCTTCAGCTCCTACGAGCAGTACTTC
TRBJ1-6,NA,TRBV5-1,few,CASSLSPGSSYNSPLHF,TGCGCCAGCAGCTTGTCACCGGGGAGCTCCTATAATTCACCCCTCCACTTT
TRBJ2-5,NA,TRBV5-1,NA,CASSLVTAKETQYF,TGCGCCAGCAGCTTGGTAACAGCCAAAGAGACCCAGTACTTC
TRBJ2-2,NA,TRBV20-1,many,CSARAPNTGELFF,TGCAGTGCTAGAGCCCCGAACACCGGGGAGCTGTTTTTT
TRBJ2-5,NA,TRBV7-2,NA,CASSSSRGSGQETQYF,TGTGCCAGCAGCTCCTCCCGGGGTAGCGGACAAGAGACCCAGTACTTC